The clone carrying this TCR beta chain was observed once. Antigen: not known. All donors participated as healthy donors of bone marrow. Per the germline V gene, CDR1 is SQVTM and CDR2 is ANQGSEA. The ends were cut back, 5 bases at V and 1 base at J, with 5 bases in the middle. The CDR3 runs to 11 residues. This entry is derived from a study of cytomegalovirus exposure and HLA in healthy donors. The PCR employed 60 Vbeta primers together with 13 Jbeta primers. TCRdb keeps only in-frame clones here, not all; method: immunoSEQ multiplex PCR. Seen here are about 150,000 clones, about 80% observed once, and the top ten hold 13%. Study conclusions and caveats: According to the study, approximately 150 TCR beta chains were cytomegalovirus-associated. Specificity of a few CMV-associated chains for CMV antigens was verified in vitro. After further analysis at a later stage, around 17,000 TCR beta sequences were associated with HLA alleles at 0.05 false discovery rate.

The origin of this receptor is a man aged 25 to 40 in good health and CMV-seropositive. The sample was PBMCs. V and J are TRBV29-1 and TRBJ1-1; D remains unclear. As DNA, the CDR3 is TGCAGCGTTTCCCGGAACACTGAAGCTTTCTTT. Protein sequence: CSVSRNTEAFF.